This T cell receptor (beta chain) comes out of a study of T cells in Graves' hyperthyroidism and ophthalmopathy. Study information: At the time of initial diagnosis and before any treatment, peripheral blood was collected. General study results and limits: Researchers report that a 13 V-J model separated ophthalmopathy from stable hyperthyroidism.

Per germline, CDR1 DFQATT and CDR2 SNEGSKA (reference sequence). The CDR3 spans 18 residues. V lost 5 bases to trimming and J lost 0 bases, with 20 bases between them. Patients between 18 and 65 years old had hyperthyroidism, newly diagnosed and lasting under 2 months. Clinicians diagnosed patients from clinical symptoms, serum thyroxine and TRAb, thyroid ultrasound and orbital computed tomography. The source material, RNA transcripts, was used to amplify TCR beta CDR3 regions. With the HTBI primer set, the TCR CDR3 went through a first round of RT-PCR. Using its own MiXCR run on the multiplex PCR reads, TCRdb lists one record per CDR3 protein. Here the sample spans about 400,000 distinct CDR3 sequences, less than 15% being singletons. As regards this clonotype: The target antigen is unknown.

The receptor was derived from a woman aged 18-29 years with Graves' hyperthyroidism. What was sequenced was blood. J is TRBJ2-6 and V is TRBV20-1; no clear D gene. The CDR3 loop reads CSADTEYTRTSGANVLTF. For the CDR3, the DNA is TGCAGTGCTGATACGGAGTATACCCGAACCTCTGGGGCCAACGTCCTGACTTTC.